The TCR beta chain under discussion was sequenced for a study of blood T cell repertoires in COVID-19. Overall study context: Samples of COVID-19 (acute and convalescent) were obtained from the United States, Italy and Spain. The analysed material was cDNA or gDNA that came from T cells, B-cell-depleted T cells, or PBMCs.

There are 14 residues in the CDR3. Germline values: CDR1 SGHDN, CDR2 FVKESK. Per the original methods: Counts of nucleated cells, estimated from reference gene primer amplification, were obtained. Data came from immunoSEQ multiplex PCR; TCRdb stores just in-frame clones and leaves some out. V, J and clone size are those of that table, while D and trimming were read from the DNA. This sample yields about 120,000 clones, of which 60% to 85% are seen a single time; 2.3% belongs to the top ten. With regard to this clone: Mismatch with germline at one junction end may stem from a read error.

Source material: peripheral blood. This clonotype originated in a man between 65 and 85 years old with acute or convalescent COVID-19. This chain links TRBV14 with TRBJ1-2; the match to TRBD1 covers 8 bases. CDR3 loop: CASSAREYRDRPFF. Here the CDR3 DNA reads TGTGCCAGCAGCGCCCGGGAGTACAGGGACAGGCCCTTCTTC. Drawing the rest from reference TRBV14 and TRBJ1-2, the complete variable domain is EAGVTQFPSHSVIEKGQTVTLRCDPISGHDNLYWYRRVMGKEIKFLLHFVKESKQDESGMPNNRFLAERTGGTYSTLKVQPAELEDSGVYFCASSAREYRDRPFFGSGTRLTVV.